These 29 T cell receptor beta chains were all obtained from the same sample, sequenced in a study of T cells in Graves' hyperthyroidism and ophthalmopathy. What was amplified from RNA transcripts were TCR beta CDR3 regions. Primed by the HTBI set, a first-round RT-PCR was run on the TCR CDR3. One entry per CDR3 protein results from TCRdb running MiXCR on the multiplex PCR reads. The table includes 94,000 or so distinct CDR3 sequences, around 50% detected once. Sequenced sample: blood. Receptors were obtained from a woman aged 35 to 49 with Graves' hyperthyroidism.

A remark on this clonotype: A much larger clone differs from this one at a single base, so this may be a read error. The rearrangement uses TRBV15 and TRBJ2-3; D may match TRBD1 or TRBD2 (5 bases each). There are 14 residues in the CDR3. V gave up 0 bases and J gave up 6 bases, with 10 bases separating them. CDR1 is LNHNV and CDR2 is YYDKDF in the germline V gene (reference sequence). The CDR3 sequence: CATSREAGTDTQYF. The CDR3 nucleotides read TGTGCCACCAGCAGAGAGGCAGGGACGGATACGCAGTATTTT. Together with reference TRBV15 and TRBJ2-3, the CDR3 gives the full variable domain: DAMVIQNPRYQVTQFGKPVTLSCSQTLNHNVMYWYQQKSSQAPKLLFHYYDKDFNNEADTPDNFQSRRPNTSFCFLDIRSPGLGDTAMYLCATSREAGTDTQYFGPGTRLTVL.

At least ten counts were recorded for this clonotype. This chain links TRBV20-1 with TRBJ2-2, with unresolved D. The CDR3 has 15 residues. V was clipped by 1 base and J by 0 bases, with 9 bases between them. Germline V gives CDR1 DFQATT, CDR2 SNEGSKA (reference sequence). CDR3 residues: CSARAQVTNTGELFF. CDR3 bases: TGCAGTGCTAGAGCCCAGGTGACGAACACCGGGGAGCTGTTTTTT.

This clonotype was seen more than once but under ten times. The V and J genes are TRBV2 and TRBJ1-4, with D perhaps TRBD1 (6 bases). The germline V gene encodes CDR1 SNHLY and CDR2 FYNNEI. The CDR3 has 12 amino acids. Trimming took 6 bases from V and 8 from J, leaving 10 bases between them. The DNA for the CDR3 is TGTGCCAGCAGAAACAGGGAGGAAAAACTGTTTTTT. Its translation: CASRNREEKLFF.

On this clonotype itself: The germline gene is not matched at one end of the junction; a read error may be the cause. The chain combines TRBV20-1 with TRBJ2-5; TRBD2 matches at 16 bases. Germline assignment: CDR1 DFQATT and CDR2 SNEGSKA (reference sequence). The CDR3 loop spans 16 amino acids. The CDR3 loop reads CSARKGLAGGPGTQYF. The CDR3 DNA sequence: TGCAGCGCTAGAAAGGGACTAGCGGGAGGGCCTGGGACCCAGTACTTC.

Remarks on this clonotype: At one end, the junction sequence differs from germline, possibly due to a read error. The rearrangement uses TRBV24-1 and TRBJ2-3; D call uncertain. The length of the CDR3 is 14 residues. Germline lookup yields CDR1 KGHDR and CDR2 SFDVKD. The CDR3 nucleotides read TGTGCCACCAGTTCCACAGTTAGCACAGATACGCGGTATTTT. Encoded protein: CATSSTVSTDTRYF.

At least ten counts were recorded for this clonotype. The chain combines TRBV9 with TRBJ2-7; 8 bases match TRBD1. Germline CDR1 reads SGDLS; CDR2 reads YYNGEE. V was pared by 3 bases and J by 4 bases, with 9 bases of the junction left unmatched. The CDR3 totals 15 residues. The CDR3 is CASSASTGAQYEQYF. The CDR3 DNA reads as TGTGCCAGCAGCGCCTCGACAGGGGCGCAATACGAGCAGTACTTC.

The J gene is TRBJ1-2, the V gene TRBV10-3, with 8 bases matching TRBD1. Germline V gives CDR1 ENHRY, CDR2 SYGVKD. J was trimmed by 12 bases and V by 6 bases; bases with no gene match: 15. This CDR3 comprises 14 residues. The CDR3 sequence is CAIRQGASAELNTF. The CDR3 bases are TGTGCCATCAGGCAGGGGGCGTCCGCTGAGTTGAACACCTTC.

This clonotype was counted a few times. The V call is TRBV20-1, the J call TRBJ2-5, with TRBD2 matching 10 bases. The CDR3 runs to 15 residues. With 7 bases clipped from V and 4 bases from J, the junction kept 12 bases outside the gene matches. The germline V gene encodes CDR1 DFQATT and CDR2 SNEGSKA (reference sequence). The CDR3, as DNA: TGCAGTGGATTAGCCGGAAGCGGGAGGGGAGAGACCCAGTACTTC. This gives the protein CSGLAGSGRGETQYF.

Only a few counts were recorded for this clonotype. The V call is TRBV7-4, the J call TRBJ1-1; TRBD1 matches 9 bases. Germline assignment: CDR1 SGHVT and CDR2 SQSDAQ. V dropped 5 bases and J dropped 4; count of bases not matched to a gene: 5. The CDR3 spans 14 residues. The CDR3 DNA follows: TGTGCCAGCAGCACGAGACAGGGGGGCACTGAAGCTTTCTTT. Translated: CASSTRQGGTEAFF.

This clonotype was picked up a small number of times. This may arise from a read error, as a much more abundant clone is one base away. The chain recombines TRBV10-3 with TRBJ2-3; 12 bases agree with TRBD2. CDR1 ENHRY and CDR2 SYGVKD come from the germline V gene. V was clipped by 2 bases and J by 5 bases; unmatched bases: 5. This CDR3 contains 16 residues. CDR3 DNA sequence: TGTGCCATCAGTGAGCCACTAGCGGGAGGAGGAGATACGCAGTATTTT. Encoded protein: CAISEPLAGGGDTQYF.

Comment on this clonotype: A much larger clonotype is one base distant, so this may be a read error. The conserved final phenylalanine or tryptophan is absent from the CDR3, which likely points to a read error. J is TRBJ2-2 and V is TRBV19, with no clear D. Germline V gene lookup returns CDR1 LNHDA and CDR2 SQIVND (reference sequence). The V end lost 6 bases, the J end lost 6 bases, and 8 bases lay between the germline ends. The CDR3 contains 12 residues. The CDR3 region is CASRPTAGELFI. Written as DNA, the CDR3 is TGTGCCAGTAGGCCGACTGCCGGGGAGCTGTTTATT.

V usage is TRBV20-1 and J usage is TRBJ1-2; 8 bases line up with TRBD1. CDR1 and CDR2 (germline): DFQATT, SNEGSKA (reference sequence). The length of the CDR3 is 14 residues. V lost 5 bases and J lost 2; bases outside the gene matches: 7. The CDR3 region has the DNA TGCAGTGCTGTTCCGGACAGGGCCAACTATGGCTACACCTTC. It codes for CSAVPDRANYGYTF.

In its sample, this clonotype is medium-sized. CDR3 DNA sequence: TGCAGCTTTACAGGGGCGGCCGGGGAGCTGTTTTTT. Residues: CSFTGAAGELFF. The V gene is TRBV29-1, the J gene TRBJ2-2; 7 nucleotides align to TRBD1. Trimming took 8 bases from V and 6 from J; bases not matched to a gene: 6. There are 12 residues in the CDR3. Germline V CDR1 and CDR2: SQVTM, ANQGSEA.

In its sample, this clonotype was seen many times. V gene TRBV5-5 combines with J gene TRBJ2-5; the D is unclear. Germline CDR1 is SGHKS and CDR2 is YYEKEE (reference sequence). The ends were cut back, 3 bases at V and 4 bases at J, with 4 bases in the middle. The CDR3 length is 11 residues. For the CDR3, the DNA is TGTGCCAGCAGCTCTTCAGAGACCCAGTACTTC. Protein: CASSSSETQYF.

With regard to this clonotype: It may be a read error: a sequence one base away is much more abundant. The chain joins TRBV5-1 to TRBJ2-7, with no clear D. This CDR3 comprises 13 residues. Germline-derived CDR1 and CDR2 are SGHRS and YFSETQ. CDR3 sequence reads: CASSLGGYYEQCF. In nucleotides, the CDR3 is TGCGCCAGCAGCTTGGGAGGTTACTACGAGCAGTGCTTC. The complete variable domain, with remaining parts taken from reference TRBV5-1 and TRBJ2-7, reads KAGVTQTPRYLIKTRGQQVTLSCSPISGHRSVSWYQQTPGQGLQFLFEYFSETQRNKGNFPGRFSGRQFSNSRSEMNVSTLELGDSALYLCASSLGGYYEQCFGPGTRLTVT.

Only a few counts were recorded for this clonotype. The chain links TRBV9 to TRBJ2-7; tentative D call: TRBD2 (5 bases). CDR1 is SGDLS and CDR2 is YYNGEE in the germline V gene. This CDR3 is built from 13 residues. V dropped 4 bases and J dropped 2 bases, with 10 bases sitting between them. This chain's CDR3 is CASSTEGTYEQYF. CDR3 bases: TGTGCCAGCAGCACCGAGGGAACCTACGAGCAGTACTTC.

The chain combines TRBV2 with TRBJ2-5; TRBD1 might be the D (5 bases). Deletions cut 10 bases from V and 2 bases from J, with 11 bases between. The germline V gene has CDR1 SNHLY and CDR2 FYNNEI. The CDR3 length is 12 residues. CDR3 DNA: TGTGCCACCAGACAGATACAAGAGACCCAGTACTTC. Protein: CATRQIQETQYF.

This clonotype was observed a few times. As DNA, the CDR3 is TGTGCCATCACTCCAGACGGGGACAGGGACACCATATATTTT. Protein sequence: CAITPDGDRDTIYF. The chain links TRBV10-3 to TRBJ1-3; 9 bases are shared with TRBD1. The CDR3 sequence is 14 residues long. The ends lost 7 bases at V and 8 bases at J; junction bases unmatched: 9. Germline V gene data show CDR1 as ENHRY and CDR2 as SYGVKD.

This clonotype was recorded at least ten times. The CDR3 bases are TGTGCCAGCAGCTTGGGCCCGGGACAGTTCTACGAGCAGTACTTC. Encoded protein: CASSLGPGQFYEQYF. This chain links TRBV5-6 with TRBJ2-7; 7 bases align to TRBD1. The CDR3 extends over 15 amino acids. The trim removed 0 bases at V and 3 bases at J, leaving 6 bases unmatched. Per the germline V gene, CDR1 is SGHDT and CDR2 is YYEEEE.

At least ten counts were recorded for this clonotype. This chain links TRBV6-5 with TRBJ2-2; 10 nucleotides match TRBD2. J lost 6 bases, V lost 2 bases, and 0 bases had no gene match. The CDR3 spans 14 residues. Looked up from germline, CDR1 is MNHEY and CDR2 is SVGAGI. In nucleotides, the CDR3 is TGTGCCAGCAGTTACGGACTAGCGGCCGGGGAGCTGTTTTTT. As protein: CASSYGLAAGELFF.

The chain carries TRBV19 and TRBJ1-5; maybe TRBD1 (5 bases). The CDR3 runs 16 residues. V was clipped by 5 bases and J by 7 bases, with 21 bases between them. The germline V gene encodes CDR1 LNHDA and CDR2 SQIVND (reference sequence). The CDR3 loop reads CASSASGQGRDQPQHF. The CDR3 coding sequence is TGTGCCAGTAGTGCCTCAGGGCAGGGAAGGGACCAGCCCCAGCATTTT.

The rearrangement joins TRBV20-1 to TRBJ1-5; 7 nucleotides match TRBD1. J gave up 11 bases and V 3 bases, and 7 bases lay outside the gene matches. The germline gives CDR1 DFQATT, CDR2 SNEGSKA (reference sequence). This CDR3 is built from 12 residues. Here the CDR3 DNA reads TGCAGTGCTAGTAGGGACAGTGATACCCAGCATTTT. Its translation: CSASRDSDTQHF.

DNA for the CDR3: TGTGCCAGCAGCGGGGCTCAGTTCGGGGACACTGAAGCTTTCTTT. This gives the protein CASSGAQFGDTEAFF. This chain uses TRBV12-3 or TRBV12-4 with TRBJ1-1, with a tentative D call TRBD1 (5 bases). The germline V and J ends were trimmed by 6 bases and 3 bases, with 17 bases remaining between them. There are 15 residues in the CDR3.

In this sample, this clonotype turned up many times. The chain joins TRBV2 to TRBJ1-1, with TRBD1 identical over 10 bases. Germline assignment: CDR1 SNHLY and CDR2 FYNNEI. Trimming cost V 6 bases and J 4 bases; bases outside gene matches: 5. The CDR3 extends over 14 amino acids. The DNA for the CDR3 is TGTGCCAGCAGACTAGGACAGGGGGGCACTGAAGCTTTCTTT. Translated: CASRLGQGGTEAFF.

CDR3: CASSLDGSYEQYF. The CDR3 nucleotides read TGTGCCAGCAGCTTAGACGGGAGCTACGAGCAGTACTTC. The V call is TRBV7-8, the J call TRBJ2-7; maybe TRBD2 (6 bases). The germline gives CDR1 SGHVS, CDR2 FQNEAQ. The V and J ends lost 1 base and 3 bases respectively, with 7 bases between them. There are 13 residues in the CDR3.

This clonotype was detected many times. The V gene is TRBV7-3, the J gene TRBJ2-2; 13 bases align to TRBD2. The trim removed 6 bases at V and 4 bases at J, leaving 2 bases unmatched. This CDR3 comprises 15 residues. Germline V gene lookup returns CDR1 SGHTA and CDR2 FQGTGA. The CDR3 is CASSRTSGGTGELFF. As DNA, the CDR3 is TGTGCCAGCAGTCGGACTAGCGGGGGCACCGGGGAGCTGTTTTTT.

This clonotype was seen once. V is TRBV7-8 and J is TRBJ2-6; 9 bases are shared with TRBD2. This CDR3 is built from 17 residues. Trimming at V came to 6 bases and at J to 4 bases, leaving 10 bases not matched to a gene. CDR1 is SGHVS and CDR2 is FQNEAQ in the germline V gene. CDR3 in amino acids: CASRALAGLTGANVLTF. As DNA, the CDR3 is TGTGCCAGCAGGGCACTAGCGGGTCTCACCGGGGCCAACGTCCTGACTTTC.

This clonotype was seen at least ten times. This chain joins TRBV20-1 and TRBJ1-2, with unresolved D. From germline, CDR1 is DFQATT and CDR2 SNEGSKA (reference sequence). This CDR3 region has 13 residues. V was cut by 3 bases and J by 2 bases, with 10 bases left in between. The CDR3 bases are TGCAGTGCTAGTTCGCTAGCGAACTATGGCTACACCTTC. This sequence encodes CSASSLANYGYTF.

Concerning this clonotype: A junction end diverges from the germline sequence, so it may reflect a read error. In nucleotides, the CDR3 is TGCGCCAGCAGCTGGGAGAGACTCTGGGGCCAACGTCCTGACTTC. As protein: CASSWERLWGQRPDF. The genes are TRBV5-1 and TRBJ2-6; D possibly matches TRBD1 or TRBD2 (5 bases each). CDR3 length equals 15 residues. Germline lookup yields CDR1 SGHRS and CDR2 YFSETQ. Variable domain in full (rest from reference TRBV5-1 and TRBJ2-6): KAGVTQTPRYLIKTRGQQVTLSCSPISGHRSVSWYQQTPGQGLQFLFEYFSETQRNKGNFPGRFSGRQFSNSRSEMNVSTLELGDSALYLCASSWERLWGQRPDFGAGSRLTVL.